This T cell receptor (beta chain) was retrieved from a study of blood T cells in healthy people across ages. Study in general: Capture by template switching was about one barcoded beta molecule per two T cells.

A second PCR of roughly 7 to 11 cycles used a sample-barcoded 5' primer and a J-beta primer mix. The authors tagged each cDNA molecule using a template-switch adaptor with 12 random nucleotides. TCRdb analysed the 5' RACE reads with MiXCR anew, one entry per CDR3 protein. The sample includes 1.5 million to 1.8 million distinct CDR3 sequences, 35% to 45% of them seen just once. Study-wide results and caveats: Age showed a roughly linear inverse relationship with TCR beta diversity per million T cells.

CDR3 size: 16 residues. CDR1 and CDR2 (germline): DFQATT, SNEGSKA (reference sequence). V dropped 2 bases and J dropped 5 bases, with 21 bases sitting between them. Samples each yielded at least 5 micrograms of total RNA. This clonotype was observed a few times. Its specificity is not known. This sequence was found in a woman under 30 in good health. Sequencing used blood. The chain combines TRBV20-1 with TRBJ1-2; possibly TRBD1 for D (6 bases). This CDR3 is CSARPRLGGQTYGYTF. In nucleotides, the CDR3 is TGCAGTGCTAGACCACGGCTAGGAGGACAGACTTATGGCTACACCTTC.